This T cell receptor (beta chain) originates from a study of OX40 agonist ivuxolimab in advanced cancers. Study background: Prior anti-PD-1, anti-PD-L1 or anti-CTLA-4 therapy was allowed; around 40% had some.

Overall study results and limits: Clones of CD4+ and CD8+ blood T cells grew by week 6 at doses of 0.1 to 3.0 mg/kg. On average, CD8+ T cells had more expanded clones than CD4+.

Comments on this clone: The antigen is not known.

Germline lookup yields CDR1 MNHEY and CDR2 SVGAGI. V was trimmed by 2 bases and J by 1 base, leaving 6 bases between them. The CDR3 consists of 15 residues. Blood sampling was done at baseline, cycle 4 day 1, and cycle 7 day 1. TCRdb keeps only in-frame clones here, not all; method: immunoSEQ multiplex PCR. This sample carries 25,000 to 40,000 clones, 80% to 90% of them seen once, and the ten largest clones take 20% to 25%. The material was CD4+ or CD8+ T cells sorted from blood, obtained in a trial of the OX40 agonist ivuxolimab. This TCR came from an adult with an advanced solid tumor such as melanoma, head and neck, liver or kidney cancer. The V and J genes are TRBV6-5 and TRBJ2-6; D is uncertain. The CDR3 is CASSYNPSGANVLTF. Written as DNA, the CDR3 is TGTGCCAGCAGTTACAATCCTTCTGGGGCCAACGTCCTGACTTTC.